This TCR beta chain is from a study of T cells in women clearing cervical HPV infection. Study-wide background: Controls gave blood once infection was undetectable; cases at lesion identification. With HLA typing for only a few women, HLA confounding remains possible. Study-wide findings and caveats: Cases carried less TRBV6-7 than controls: roughly 0.11% versus 0.16%. Richness plus V gene abundances separated cases from controls with AUC about 0.8.

About this clone: Its antigen is unidentified. Read coverage stops 3 residues before the CDR3 terminus; the germline J gene supplies the remainder.

The CDR3 is made up of 14 amino acids. Trimming cost V 5 bases and J 2 bases, with 13 bases left between them. Germline V CDR1 and CDR2: LNHDA, SQIVND (reference sequence). Sequenced by immunoSEQ multiplex PCR; TCRdb stores in-frame clones only, minus some. The specimen's table records some 30,000 clones. The chain links TRBV19 to TRBJ2-7; D is perhaps TRBD1 (5 bases). This TCR was recovered from a woman between 18 and 69 years old with a cervical HPV16 infection that either progressed to CIN3+ or cleared (not recorded which). Sample: blood buffy coat. The CDR3 bases that were read are TGTGCCAGTAGTCTTACGACAGCTACCTACGAG. It specifies CASSLTTATYE. The CDR3 in full is CASSLTTATYEQYF.